These 18 T cell receptor beta chains came from one sample sequenced in a study of T cell responses to AZD1222 COVID-19 vaccine. Assay used: immunoSEQ multiplex PCR; TCRdb lists only in-frame clones, some missing. This table has roughly 150,000 clones, 80% to 95% appearing once. The material was peripheral blood, obtained on day 0 of AZD1222 vaccination. The source is an adult in good health.

The CDR3 protein is CASSQEVGPAGTEAFF. The CDR3 nucleotides are TGTGCCAGCAGCCAAGAGGTAGGTCCGGCGGGCACTGAAGCTTTCTTT. The V gene is TRBV14, the J gene TRBJ1-1; D is unresolved. Per the germline V gene, CDR1 is SGHDN and CDR2 is FVKESK. CDR3 length equals 16 residues. V was clipped by 0 bases and J by 4 bases, with 15 bases between them.

A single count supports this clone. V usage is TRBV5-1 and J usage is TRBJ2-1, with TRBD2 matching 10 bases. This CDR3 is 13 amino acids long. CDR1 and CDR2 from the germline V gene are SGHRS and YFSETQ. Unmatched junction bases numbered 4, after V lost 3 bases and J lost 10 bases. The CDR3 DNA reads as TGCGCCAGCAGCTCCCTACTAGCGGGAGAGCAGTTCTTC. The encoded protein is CASSSLLAGEQFF.

The J gene is TRBJ1-2, the V gene TRBV7-9, with D perhaps TRBD1 (5 bases). This CDR3 region has 15 residues. V gave up 6 bases and J gave up 2 bases, with 16 bases separating them. Germline V gene lookup returns CDR1 SEHNR and CDR2 FQNEAQ (reference sequence). The CDR3 sequence: CASSQRQGLNYGYTF. The CDR3 coding sequence is TGTGCCAGCAGTCAAAGGCAGGGCCTCAACTATGGCTACACCTTC.

This clone was detected once. The chain links TRBV9 to TRBJ1-5; D not resolved. The CDR3 totals 14 residues. V was cut by 0 bases and J by 2 bases, with 6 bases left in between. Germline lookup yields CDR1 SGDLS and CDR2 YYNGEE. The CDR3 DNA is TGTGCCAGCAGCGTAGGGACGGGCAATCAGCCCCAGCATTTT. This encodes CASSVGTGNQPQHF.

V is TRBV5-1 and J is TRBJ2-7, with 13 nucleotides matching TRBD2. With 0 bases clipped from V and 3 bases from J, the junction kept 9 bases outside the gene matches. The CDR3 covers 18 residues. Germline assignment: CDR1 SGHRS and CDR2 YFSETQ. The CDR3 here is CASSLAVLGTSGVYEQYF. In DNA form, the CDR3 reads TGCGCCAGCAGCTTGGCCGTCCTCGGGACTAGCGGGGTCTACGAGCAGTACTTC.

The rearrangement links TRBV25-1 to TRBJ2-3; tentatively, D is TRBD2 (5 bases). The CDR3 has 15 amino acids. CDR1 and CDR2 (germline): MGHDK, SYGVNS. V was pared by 1 base and J by 1 base, with 9 bases between. The CDR3 protein is CASSEWESGTDTQYF. The CDR3 DNA follows: TGTGCCAGCAGTGAATGGGAGTCTGGCACAGATACGCAGTATTTT. Together with reference TRBV25-1 and TRBJ2-3, the CDR3 gives the full variable domain: EADIYQTPRYLVIGTGKKITLECSQTMGHDKMYWYQQDPGMELHLIHYSYGVNSTEKGDLSSESTVSRIRTEHFPLTLESARPSHTSQYLCASSEWESGTDTQYFGPGTRLTVL.

This chain uses TRBV6-5 with TRBJ2-3, with 8 nucleotides matching TRBD2. Germline V lookup: CDR1 MNHEY, CDR2 SVGAGI. V was pared by 6 bases and J by 4 bases, with 9 bases of the junction left unmatched. This CDR3 has 15 residues. The CDR3 nucleotides are TGTGCCAGCAGCTCCCTAAAAGCGGGAGCAGATACGCAGTATTTT. This codes for CASSSLKAGADTQYF.

Concerning this clone itself: The junction does not match germline at one end; this may be a read error. The rearrangement links TRBV7-7 to TRBJ2-1; D gene uncertain. CDR1 is SSHAT, CDR2 FNYEAQ, per germline (reference sequence). The CDR3 covers 10 residues. The CDR3 sequence: CASSPPEQFF. In DNA form, the CDR3 reads TGTGCTAGCAGCCCCCCAGAGCAGTTCTTC.

Only one count was recorded for this clone. The V and J genes are TRBV6-5 and TRBJ2-5; D is undetermined. The germline V and J ends were trimmed by 0 bases and 1 base, with 6 bases remaining between them. Germline V gene sequence: CDR1 MNHEY, CDR2 SVGAGI. This CDR3 contains 14 residues. The CDR3 DNA reads TGTGCCAGCAGTTACTCTCTTACCCAAGAGACCCAGTACTTC. Protein: CASSYSLTQETQYF.

The J gene is TRBJ2-7, the V gene TRBV14; possibly TRBD2 for D (6 bases). With 4 bases removed from V and 7 bases from J, the gap between germline ends came to 26 bases. Germline CDR1 SGHDN, CDR2 FVKESK. The CDR3 covers 17 residues. This CDR3 is CASSPPVEFGREGEQYF. The CDR3 DNA reads as TGTGCCAGCAGCCCCCCAGTCGAATTCGGGAGAGAAGGGGAGCAGTACTTC.

Here the CDR3 reads CASSVRTGDYGYTF. The CDR3 DNA sequence: TGTGCCAGCAGCGTTCGGACAGGGGACTATGGCTACACCTTC. The rearrangement uses TRBV9 and TRBJ1-2, with 9 bases fitting TRBD1. The CDR3 has 14 residues. Losses at the gene ends were 2 bases for V and 3 bases for J; bases not matched to a gene: 2. The germline gives CDR1 SGDLS, CDR2 YYNGEE.

The chain has TRBV30 and TRBJ1-3; D call uncertain. Between the trimmed V and J ends, which lost 2 bases and 8 bases, there was a span of 13 bases. Germline-derived CDR1 and CDR2 are GTSNPN and SVGIG (reference sequence). The CDR3 is 13 residues long. Here the CDR3 DNA reads TGTGCCTGGAGTAAGACCCGGACGGACACCATATATTTT. Its translation is CAWSKTRTDTIYF.

The chain links TRBV7-8 to TRBJ2-7; D may be TRBD1 (6 bases). V was pared by 6 bases and J by 1 base, with 19 bases between. Looked up from germline, CDR1 is SGHVS and CDR2 is FQNEAQ. This CDR3 region has 16 residues. DNA of the CDR3: TGTGCCAGCAGACAGGGAAAAAAGGCATTATCCTACGAGCAGTACTTC. This sequence encodes CASRQGKKALSYEQYF.

This CDR3 is CAWSEGLAGGHTDTQYF. The CDR3 DNA reads as TGTGCCTGGAGTGAAGGACTAGCGGGGGGGCACACAGATACGCAGTATTTT. The rearrangement joins TRBV30 to TRBJ2-3; 15 nucleotides match TRBD2. The CDR3 is 17 amino acids. CDR1 GTSNPN and CDR2 SVGIG come from the germline V gene (reference sequence). Losses at the gene ends were 1 base for V and 2 bases for J; bases not matched to a gene: 4.

The rearrangement joins TRBV27 to TRBJ1-1; D not resolved. V was cut by 6 bases and J by 1 base, with 9 bases left in between. This CDR3 region has 13 residues. Germline V gene data show CDR1 as MNHEY and CDR2 as SMNVEV (reference sequence). CDR3 sequence (DNA): TGTGCCAGCAGGGTGAGAGGGAACACTGAAGCTTTCTTT. Its protein product is CASRVRGNTEAFF.

Points on this clone: In the same sample, other DNA sequences code for this CDR3. The genes are TRBV4-3 and TRBJ2-1; TRBD2 matches at 11 bases. The ends lost 1 base at V and 0 bases at J; junction bases unmatched: 2. Germline V gene data show CDR1 as LGHNA and CDR2 as YSLEER. The CDR3 extends over 17 amino acids. The CDR3 nucleotides read TGCGCCAGCAGCCAAGGGCTAGCGGGAGGCTCCTACAATGAGCAGTTCTTC. It is translated as CASSQGLAGGSYNEQFF.

The chain couples TRBV5-1 to TRBJ2-7; the D is unclear. The CDR3 loop spans 15 amino acids. Germline V gene data show CDR1 as SGHRS and CDR2 as YFSETQ. The V gene lost 4 bases and the J gene lost 3 bases, with 17 bases spanning the gap. Here the CDR3 reads CASSPQAATYYEQYF. CDR3 DNA: TGCGCCAGCAGCCCCCAGGCAGCAACTTACTACGAGCAGTACTTC.

The chain recombines TRBV7-2 with TRBJ2-2, with TRBD2 matching over 8 bases. V gave up 8 bases and J gave up 6 bases; unmatched junction bases: 8. The CDR3 covers 14 residues. CDR1 and CDR2 from the germline V gene are SGHTA and FQGNSA. The CDR3 nucleotides read TGTGCCAGCGCCGGGACTAGAGCCGCCGGGGAGCTGTTTTTT. Translated: CASAGTRAAGELFF.